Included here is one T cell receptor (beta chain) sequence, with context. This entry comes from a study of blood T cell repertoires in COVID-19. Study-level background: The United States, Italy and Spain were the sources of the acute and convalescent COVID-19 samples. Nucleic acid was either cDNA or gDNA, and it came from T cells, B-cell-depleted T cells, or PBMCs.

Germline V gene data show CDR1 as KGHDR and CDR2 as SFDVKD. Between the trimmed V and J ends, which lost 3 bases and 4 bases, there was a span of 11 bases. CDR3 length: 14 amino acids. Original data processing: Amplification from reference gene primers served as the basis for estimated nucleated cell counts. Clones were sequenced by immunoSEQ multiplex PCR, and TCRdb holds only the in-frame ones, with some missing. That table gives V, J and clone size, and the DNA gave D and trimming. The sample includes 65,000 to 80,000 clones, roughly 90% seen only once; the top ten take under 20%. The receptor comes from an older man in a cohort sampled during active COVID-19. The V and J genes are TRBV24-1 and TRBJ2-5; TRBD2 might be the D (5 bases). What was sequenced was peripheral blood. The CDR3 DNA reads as TGTGCCACCAGTGATCGGGAACAAGGAGAGACCCAGTACTTC. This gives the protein CATSDREQGETQYF.